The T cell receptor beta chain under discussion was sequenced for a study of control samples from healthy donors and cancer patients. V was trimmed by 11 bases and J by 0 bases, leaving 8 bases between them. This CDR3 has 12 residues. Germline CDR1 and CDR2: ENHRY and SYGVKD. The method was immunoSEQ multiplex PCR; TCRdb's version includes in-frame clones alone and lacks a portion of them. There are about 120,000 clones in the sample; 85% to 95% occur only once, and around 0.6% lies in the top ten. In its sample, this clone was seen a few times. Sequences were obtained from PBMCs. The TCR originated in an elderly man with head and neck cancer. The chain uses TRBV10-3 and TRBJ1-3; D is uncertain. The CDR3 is CASQNSGNTIYF. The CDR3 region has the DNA TGTGCCTCCCAAAACTCTGGAAACACCATATATTTT.